Each of the 19 T cell receptor beta chains below was sequenced from the same sample in a study of shared clonotypes between healthy human individuals. Measured with immunoSEQ multiplex PCR; TCRdb has only the in-frame clones, and not every one. The data hold around 1,900,000 clones, with just over 90% observed a single time. Selected positively for CCR7 and CD45RO-negative, naive CD8 cells excluded terminally differentiated effector memory CD45RA+ cells. Specimen: naive CD8+ T cells from PBMCs. These receptors were obtained from a man younger than 35 in good health. Some clones in this sample may be carry-over from other donors' samples.

The chain carries TRBV5-3 and TRBJ2-1; maybe TRBD1 (6 bases). TRBV5-3 is sorted into the ORF group, with uncertain function. The length of the CDR3 is 15 residues. Trimming left V 4 bases short and J 5 bases short, with 16 bases between. CDR3 residues: CARSPQGNLHNEQFF. CDR3 DNA sequence: TGTGCCAGAAGCCCCCAGGGGAACTTGCACAATGAGCAGTTCTTC.

The rearrangement joins TRBV28 to TRBJ2-7; the match to TRBD1 covers 7 bases. CDR3 length: 14 residues. Germline CDR1 and CDR2: MDHEN and SYDVKM. V gave up 6 bases and J gave up 0 bases; unmatched junction bases: 5. The CDR3 reads CASSPRTGSYEQYF. CDR3 in DNA: TGTGCCAGCAGCCCTAGGACAGGCTCCTACGAGCAGTACTTC.

This chain connects TRBV11-2 to TRBJ2-1; 7 bases are shared with TRBD2. V was pared by 0 bases and J by 9 bases, with 14 bases of the junction left unmatched. The CDR3 loop spans 17 amino acids. The germline V gene encodes CDR1 SGHAT and CDR2 FQNNGV. CDR3 residues: CASSLDSPRENRGEQFF. The CDR3 coding sequence is TGTGCCAGCAGCTTAGACTCCCCGCGGGAGAACCGCGGTGAGCAGTTCTTC.

The table lists this clone with a count of one. This sequence joins TRBV19 and TRBJ1-5, with a possible D match to TRBD1 (6 bases). Per the germline V gene, CDR1 is LNHDA and CDR2 is SQIVND (reference sequence). The CDR3 spans 15 residues. V lost 6 bases and J lost 6, with 18 bases in between. The CDR3 is CASSPDRIGGQPQHF. CDR3 DNA: TGTGCCAGTAGCCCCGACAGGATAGGGGGTCAGCCCCAGCATTTT.

The rearrangement links TRBV4-3 to TRBJ2-3, with 8 bases lining up with TRBD2. The CDR3 covers 15 residues. V lost 1 base to trimming and J lost 4 bases; unmatched junction nucleotides: 4. Germline CDR1 and CDR2: LGHNA and YSLEER. Here the CDR3 DNA reads TGCGCCAGCAGCCAAGGGCCGGGGGGGCCAGATACGCAGTATTTT. This translates into CASSQGPGGPDTQYF.

The chain combines TRBV13 with TRBJ2-7, with TRBD2 matching over 9 bases. CDR3 size: 15 residues. Trimming at V came to 3 bases and at J to 2 bases, leaving 5 bases not matched to a gene. Germline CDR1 reads PRHDT; CDR2 reads FYEKMQ (reference sequence). CDR3: CASSFGGRGPYEQYF. CDR3 DNA sequence: TGTGCCAGCAGCTTCGGCGGGAGGGGCCCCTACGAGCAGTACTTC.

About this clone: The same CDR3 also results from other DNA sequences found in this sample. CDR3 in amino acids: CATSRDRDRGYEQYF. DNA of the CDR3: TGTGCCACCAGCAGAGACCGGGACAGGGGCTACGAGCAGTACTTC. The genes are TRBV15 and TRBJ2-7, with 10 bases that match TRBD1. The V gene end was trimmed by 0 bases and the J gene end by 3 bases; junction bases not matched to a gene: 2. This CDR3 spans 15 amino acids. Germline assignment: CDR1 LNHNV and CDR2 YYDKDF (reference sequence).

The chain recombines TRBV9 with TRBJ2-1; 8 bases match TRBD1. V shed 4 bases and J 6 bases; nucleotides not matched to a gene: 12. Germline V CDR1 and CDR2: SGDLS, YYNGEE. The CDR3 has 16 residues. CDR3 coding DNA: TGTGCCAGCAGCCTACCCCCGGGACAGGCCCTCAATGAGCAGTTCTTC. Its translation: CASSLPPGQALNEQFF.

The chain is built from TRBV11-2 and TRBJ2-5; TRBD1 is a possible D gene (5 bases). Germline CDR1 is SGHAT and CDR2 is FQNNGV. The V end was cut by 1 base, the J end by 5 bases, with 17 bases between. This CDR3 region has 16 residues. The CDR3 region is CASSLVAGSTRETQYF. CDR3 nucleotides: TGTGCCAGCAGCTTAGTCGCAGGGTCTACCCGGGAGACCCAGTACTTC.

This chain links TRBV7-9 with TRBJ2-2, with 8 bases that match TRBD1. CDR1 and CDR2 (germline): SEHNR, FQNEAQ (reference sequence). V was pared by 0 bases and J by 4 bases, with 4 bases of the junction left unmatched. This CDR3 region has 16 residues. CDR3 sequence: CASSLASGGVTGELFF. CDR3 nucleotides: TGTGCCAGCAGCTTAGCATCAGGGGGCGTCACCGGGGAGCTGTTTTTT.

J is TRBJ2-7 and V is TRBV2; D unclear. V lost 0 bases, J lost 0 bases, and 12 bases lay in between. Per germline, CDR1 SNHLY and CDR2 FYNNEI. The CDR3 is 16 residues long. CDR3 sequence: CASSEARRQSSYEQYF. CDR3 in DNA: TGTGCCAGCAGTGAAGCGCGTCGGCAAAGCTCCTACGAGCAGTACTTC. Supplemented by reference TRBV2 and TRBJ2-7, the full variable domain reads EPEVTQTPSHQVTQMGQEVILRCVPISNHLYFYWYRQILGQKVEFLVSFYNNEISEKSEIFDDQFSVERPDGSNFTLKIRSTKLEDSAMYFCASSEARRQSSYEQYFGPGTRLTVT.

As for this clone: Other DNA sequences in this sample translate to the same CDR3. The V call is TRBV27, the J call TRBJ1-5, with 8 bases fitting TRBD1. The CDR3 is made up of 14 amino acids. From germline, CDR1 is MNHEY and CDR2 SMNVEV (reference sequence). The junction had 1 base not matched to a gene; V was cut back by 6 bases and J by 0 bases. The CDR3 region has the DNA TGTGCCAGCAGACAGGGGGGTAGCAATCAGCCCCAGCATTTT. Encoded protein: CASRQGGSNQPQHF.

The CDR3 region has the DNA TGTGCCAGCAGTCCCCGGGCAGGGCAAACTGAAGCTTTCTTT. The encoded protein is CASSPRAGQTEAFF. The gene calls are TRBV27 and TRBJ1-1; D is perhaps TRBD1 (5 bases). Trimming took off 5 bases at V and 5 bases at J, with 15 bases between the two ends. There are 14 residues in the CDR3. The V gene's germline CDR1 is MNHEY and CDR2 SMNVEV (reference sequence).

The CDR3: CASSSTSTDTQYF. DNA for the CDR3: TGTGCCAGCAGCTCGACTAGCACAGATACGCAGTATTTT. The rearrangement uses TRBV7-6 and TRBJ2-3; no firm D call. This CDR3 contains 13 residues. Trimming removed 4 bases from V and 0 bases from J, with 5 bases in between. Germline CDR1 SGHVS, CDR2 FNYEAQ.

This clone was seen once. Other DNA sequences in the same sample also yield this CDR3. V and J are TRBV11-2 and TRBJ2-5; no reliable D call. The CDR3 consists of 10 residues. Germline CDR1 SGHAT, CDR2 FQNNGV. Trimming cost V 6 bases and J 2 bases, with 1 base left between them. CDR3 amino acids: CASSQETQYF. CDR3 in DNA: TGTGCCAGCAGTCAAGAGACCCAGTACTTC.

The V call is TRBV15, the J call TRBJ1-1; no definite D call. The V gene lost 1 base and the J gene lost 1 base, with 22 bases spanning the gap. Germline values: CDR1 LNHNV, CDR2 YYDKDF (reference sequence). The CDR3 runs 19 residues. The CDR3 bases are TGTGCCACCAGCAGAGGGACTTTAGGGAGCGCGCTTCGGAACACTGAAGCTTTCTTT. It is translated as CATSRGTLGSALRNTEAFF. Based on the CDR3 plus reference TRBV15 and TRBJ1-1, the full variable domain is DAMVIQNPRYQVTQFGKPVTLSCSQTLNHNVMYWYQQKSSQAPKLLFHYYDKDFNNEADTPDNFQSRRPNTSFCFLDIRSPGLGDTAMYLCATSRGTLGSALRNTEAFFGQGTRLTVV.

The chain links TRBV7-2 to TRBJ2-7; 9 positions match TRBD2. Germline V gives CDR1 SGHTA, CDR2 FQGNSA. The CDR3 spans 13 residues. V dropped 9 bases and J dropped 4; count of bases not matched to a gene: 7. The CDR3, as DNA: TGTGCCAGTGGGACTAGCCGGCTATACGAGCAGTACTTC. Amino acids: CASGTSRLYEQYF.

This chain links TRBV7-2 with TRBJ2-1; TRBD2 aligns across 11 bases. Germline V lookup: CDR1 SGHTA, CDR2 FQGNSA. The CDR3 contains 17 residues. V shed 1 base and J 3 bases; nucleotides not matched to a gene: 5. CDR3 loop: CASSLGGGLAGYNEQFF. The DNA of the CDR3 is TGTGCCAGCAGCTTAGGGGGAGGACTAGCGGGCTACAATGAGCAGTTCTTC.

The chain carries TRBV14 and TRBJ2-5; 7 bases fit TRBD1. V shed 5 bases, J shed 0 bases, and the junction held 12 bases outside the gene matches. CDR1 and CDR2 (germline): SGHDN, FVKESK. The CDR3 has 17 amino acids. The CDR3 nucleotides read TGTGCCAGCAGCGCTAGAAATAACAGGGGATACCAAGAGACCCAGTACTTC. This encodes CASSARNNRGYQETQYF.